This is a list of T cell receptor beta chains from one sample in a study of T cells in Graves' hyperthyroidism and ophthalmopathy. TCRdb called the multiplex PCR reads again in MiXCR, with one record for every CDR3 protein. The repertoire holds some 720,000 distinct CDR3 sequences, less than 20% seen once, with under 10% in the top ten. Sequenced input: blood. The receptors were sampled from a man in his late teens or twenties with Graves' hyperthyroidism. Both conserved end residues are part of each CDR3. A D gene is named only where the DNA matches it firmly. Some rows mark clone size as missing; the rest say once, few, many or name a class of expanded clone.

v_call: TRBV27
d_call: NA
clone_size: many
j_call: TRBJ2-3
cdr3_nt: TGTGCCAGCAGTTCAATAAGGTCAGATACGCAGTATTTT
cdr3_aa: CASSSIRSDTQYF

v_call: TRBV9
d_call: NA
clone_size: few
j_call: TRBJ1-5
cdr3_nt: TGTGCCAGCAGCGCGGGGGGGGGGGGCCAGCCCCAGCATTTT
cdr3_aa: CASSAGGGGQPQHF

v_call: TRBV6-1
d_call: NA
clone_size: many
j_call: TRBJ1-1
cdr3_nt: TGTGCCAGCAGGCCCGGGAGATCCACTGAAGCTTTCTTT
cdr3_aa: CASRPGRSTEAFF

v_call: TRBV5-1
d_call: NA
clone_size: NA
j_call: TRBJ2-5
cdr3_nt: TGCGCCAGCAGCCCCTGGGGACAACGAAAGGAGACCCAGTACTTC
cdr3_aa: CASSPWGQRKETQYF

v_call: TRBV5-1
d_call: NA
clone_size: many
j_call: TRBJ2-1
cdr3_nt: TGCGCCAGCAGGACGGGGGAAAGCTCCTACAATGAGCAGTTCTTC
cdr3_aa: CASRTGESSYNEQFF

v_call: TRBV3-1
d_call: TRBD1
clone_size: many
j_call: TRBJ2-5
cdr3_nt: TGTGCCAGCAGCCAAGGAGGGACAGGGGTTAAAGAGACCCAGTACTTC
cdr3_aa: CASSQGGTGVKETQYF

v_call: TRBV29-1
d_call: TRBD1
clone_size: many
j_call: TRBJ2-1
cdr3_nt: TGCAGCGTTGCGGGACAGATCTACAATGAGCAGTTCTTC
cdr3_aa: CSVAGQIYNEQFF

v_call: TRBV3-1
d_call: NA
clone_size: NA
j_call: TRBJ1-5
cdr3_nt: TGTGCCAGCAGCCAAGACGTGGGGGATCAGCCCCAGCATTTT
cdr3_aa: CASSQDVGDQPQHF

v_call: TRBV29-1
d_call: NA
clone_size: NA
j_call: TRBJ1-1
cdr3_nt: TGCAGCGTTGTGGGGCAGGCCCTGAACACTGAAGCTTTCTTT
cdr3_aa: CSVVGQALNTEAFF

v_call: TRBV9
d_call: NA
clone_size: NA
j_call: TRBJ1-6
cdr3_nt: TGTGCCAGCAGCTATCTTAATTCACCCCTCCACTTT
cdr3_aa: CASSYLNSPLHF

v_call: TRBV12-5
d_call: TRBD2
clone_size: NA
j_call: TRBJ2-1
cdr3_nt: TGTGCTAGTGGTTCGATAGCGGGAGGAGAATTTATTGAGCAGTTCTTC
cdr3_aa: CASGSIAGGEFIEQFF

v_call: TRBV28
d_call: NA
clone_size: many
j_call: TRBJ2-7
cdr3_nt: TGTGCCAGCAGTTCGCTATTCGGAGGCTCCTACGAGCAGTACTTC
cdr3_aa: CASSSLFGGSYEQYF

v_call: TRBV7-9
d_call: NA
clone_size: NA
j_call: TRBJ2-2
cdr3_nt: TGTGCCAGCAGCGACACGACCCGCAGCCGGGACACCGGGGAGCTGTTTTTT
cdr3_aa: CASSDTTRSRDTGELFF

v_call: TRBV3-1
d_call: NA
clone_size: few
j_call: TRBJ1-2
cdr3_nt: TGTGCCAGCAGCCAAGATAGTGCAGGGACATATGGCTACACCTTC
cdr3_aa: CASSQDSAGTYGYTF

v_call: TRBV28
d_call: TRBD1
clone_size: few
j_call: TRBJ2-1
cdr3_nt: TGTGCCAGCAGTTCGCGACAGGGGCGGAATGAGCAGTTCTTC
cdr3_aa: CASSSRQGRNEQFF

v_call: TRBV9
d_call: NA
clone_size: few
j_call: TRBJ1-2
cdr3_nt: TGTGCCAGCAACCCTCGAGGAGGACACGGAAACTATGGCTACACCTTC
cdr3_aa: CASNPRGGHGNYGYTF

v_call: TRBV9
d_call: NA
clone_size: few
j_call: TRBJ2-7
cdr3_nt: TGTGCCAGCAGCGCCCACAGGGGAGGATACGAGCAGTACTTC
cdr3_aa: CASSAHRGGYEQYF

v_call: TRBV20-1
d_call: NA
clone_size: few
j_call: TRBJ2-1
cdr3_nt: TGCAGTGCTTTCTCGGCAACAGGGTACAATGAGCAGTTCTTC
cdr3_aa: CSAFSATGYNEQFF

v_call: TRBV20-1
d_call: NA
clone_size: few
j_call: TRBJ2-1
cdr3_nt: TGCAGTGTCCCGGGGCCGGCAAGCTTCTACAATGAGCAGTTCTTC
cdr3_aa: CSVPGPASFYNEQFF

v_call: TRBV5-4
d_call: NA
clone_size: few
j_call: TRBJ2-3
cdr3_nt: TGTGCCAGCAGCTTGCCGGGAGCAACAGATACGCAGTATTTT
cdr3_aa: CASSLPGATDTQYF

v_call: TRBV24-1
d_call: TRBD1
clone_size: few
j_call: TRBJ2-2
cdr3_nt: TGTGCCACCAGTGTCGGACAGGACACCGGGGAGCTGTTTTTT
cdr3_aa: CATSVGQDTGELFF

v_call: TRBV2
d_call: NA
clone_size: many
j_call: TRBJ2-1
cdr3_nt: TGTGCCAGCAGCGGGGGCCCCGGGACACCCTCCTACAATGAGCAGTTCTTC
cdr3_aa: CASSGGPGTPSYNEQFF

v_call: TRBV12-3/TRBV12-4
d_call: NA
clone_size: few
j_call: TRBJ2-3
cdr3_nt: TGTGCCAGCAGTTTCCGGCCTCCCTACACAGATACGCAGTATTTT
cdr3_aa: CASSFRPPYTDTQYF

v_call: TRBV9
d_call: TRBD1
clone_size: few
j_call: TRBJ1-2
cdr3_nt: TGTGCCAGCAGCGCTACGGGACAGATATATGGCTACACCTTC
cdr3_aa: CASSATGQIYGYTF

v_call: TRBV28
d_call: NA
clone_size: few
j_call: TRBJ2-1
cdr3_nt: TGTGCCAGCAGTTTAGCCCCAGGGACCCCATACAATGAGCAGTTCTTC
cdr3_aa: CASSLAPGTPYNEQFF

v_call: TRBV3-1
d_call: TRBD2
clone_size: NA
j_call: TRBJ2-1
cdr3_nt: TGTGCCAGCAGTCAAGCGGGAGTTGTCTATGAGCAGTTCTTC
cdr3_aa: CASSQAGVVYEQFF

v_call: TRBV12-3/TRBV12-4
d_call: NA
clone_size: many
j_call: TRBJ2-1
cdr3_nt: TGTGCCAGCAGAGGTCTTTTTGCGATCGATGAGCAGTTCTTC
cdr3_aa: CASRGLFAIDEQFF

v_call: TRBV28
d_call: NA
clone_size: NA
j_call: TRBJ1-5
cdr3_nt: TGTGCCAGCAGCCCCATTATTGGGAATCAGCCCCAGCATTTT
cdr3_aa: CASSPIIGNQPQHF

v_call: TRBV7-9
d_call: NA
clone_size: many
j_call: TRBJ2-3
cdr3_nt: TGTGCCAGCAGCTTAAAGAGCGCACAGGTGGGAGATACGCAGTATTTT
cdr3_aa: CASSLKSAQVGDTQYF

v_call: TRBV25-1
d_call: NA
clone_size: few
j_call: TRBJ1-6
cdr3_nt: TGTGCCAGCAGTGGGACTCCCTATAATTCACCCCTCCACTTT
cdr3_aa: CASSGTPYNSPLHF

v_call: TRBV5-1
d_call: NA
clone_size: few
j_call: TRBJ2-6
cdr3_nt: TGCGCCAGCAGCTTGCATCCAGACAACTCTGGGGCCAACGTCCTGACTTTC
cdr3_aa: CASSLHPDNSGANVLTF

v_call: TRBV18
d_call: NA
clone_size: NA
j_call: TRBJ2-3
cdr3_nt: TGTGCCAGCTCACCAGGGGCGGAGGATACGCAGTATTTT
cdr3_aa: CASSPGAEDTQYF

v_call: TRBV12-3/TRBV12-4
d_call: NA
clone_size: NA
j_call: TRBJ2-2
cdr3_nt: TGTGCCAGCAGTGGGATGGTGGGGGAGCTGTTTTTT
cdr3_aa: CASSGMVGELFF

v_call: TRBV20-1
d_call: NA
clone_size: NA
j_call: TRBJ2-1
cdr3_nt: TGCAGTGTTATTGTCCCTTTTAGCTCCTACAATGAGCAGTTCTTC
cdr3_aa: CSVIVPFSSYNEQFF

v_call: TRBV18
d_call: TRBD1
clone_size: many
j_call: TRBJ2-1
cdr3_nt: TGTGCCAGCTCACCATCGCAGGGGGATGAGCAGTTCTTC
cdr3_aa: CASSPSQGDEQFF

v_call: TRBV20-1
d_call: NA
clone_size: many
j_call: TRBJ2-1
cdr3_nt: TGCAGTGCTAGAGCACGGGCCGACAATGAGCAGTTCTTC
cdr3_aa: CSARARADNEQFF

v_call: TRBV12-3/TRBV12-4
d_call: NA
clone_size: few
j_call: TRBJ1-1
cdr3_nt: TGTGCCAGCAGTGTACAGTATTGGAACACTGAAGCTTTCTTT
cdr3_aa: CASSVQYWNTEAFF

v_call: TRBV27
d_call: TRBD1
clone_size: NA
j_call: TRBJ1-4
cdr3_nt: TGTGCCAGCAGCCCGGGACAGGGGCGAGTAGCTAATGAAAAACTGTTTTTT
cdr3_aa: CASSPGQGRVANEKLFF

v_call: TRBV5-1
d_call: NA
clone_size: NA
j_call: TRBJ2-5
cdr3_nt: TGCGCCAGCCAGAGAGGTGTGGAGCAAGAGACCCAGTACTTC
cdr3_aa: CASQRGVEQETQYF

v_call: TRBV4-2
d_call: TRBD1
clone_size: NA
j_call: TRBJ2-3
cdr3_nt: TGTGCCAGCAGCCAAGCCGACAGGGGACCAGATACGCAGTATTTT
cdr3_aa: CASSQADRGPDTQYF

v_call: TRBV7-2
d_call: NA
clone_size: NA
j_call: TRBJ2-4
cdr3_nt: TGTGCCAGCAGCCAACGACAAGGGATCCTAGCCAAAAACATTCAGTACTTC
cdr3_aa: CASSQRQGILAKNIQYF

v_call: TRBV2
d_call: NA
clone_size: many
j_call: TRBJ2-7
cdr3_nt: TGTGCCAGCAGTAATCGGGACACCTCCTACGAGCAGTACTTC
cdr3_aa: CASSNRDTSYEQYF